This passage covers 2 T cell receptor beta chains from one sample sequenced in a study of beta chain bispecific antibodies for T cell cancers. Whole-study findings and limits: Normal T cells contributed less of the targeted TRBV signal than the leukemia cells did.

TCRdb re-called the 5' RACE reads with MiXCR, one entry per CDR3 protein. The data contain 20,000 to 25,000 distinct CDR3 sequences, around 2.4% of them singletons. T cells were expanded from blood mononuclear cells for 2 to 3 days with anti-CD3 OKT3 or CD3/CD28 beads. These receptors' targets are unknown. Sequencing was done on a sample of healthy donor T cells cultured with leukemia cells. These receptors all stem from a human donor in good health. Some clones in this sample may be carry-over from other donors' samples.

This clonotype was recorded at least ten times. The genes are TRBV28 and TRBJ2-7; TRBD1 agrees at 7 bases. From germline, CDR1 is MDHEN and CDR2 SYDVKM. V lost 3 bases to trimming and J lost 2 bases; unmatched junction nucleotides: 1. The CDR3 is 13 amino acids. The CDR3 DNA reads as TGTGCCAGCAGTTTGGGACAGCCCTACGAGCAGTACTTC. Its protein product is CASSLGQPYEQYF.

This clonotype showed up many times. The chain uses TRBV20-1 and TRBJ1-3; tentatively, D is TRBD1 (5 bases). Germline loops: CDR1 DFQATT, CDR2 SNEGSKA (reference sequence). Deletions cut 0 bases from V and 2 bases from J, with 8 bases between. The CDR3 is 14 residues long. CDR3 bases: TGCAGTGCTAGAGATCTGGGGGCTGGAAACACCATATATTTT. Protein product: CSARDLGAGNTIYF.